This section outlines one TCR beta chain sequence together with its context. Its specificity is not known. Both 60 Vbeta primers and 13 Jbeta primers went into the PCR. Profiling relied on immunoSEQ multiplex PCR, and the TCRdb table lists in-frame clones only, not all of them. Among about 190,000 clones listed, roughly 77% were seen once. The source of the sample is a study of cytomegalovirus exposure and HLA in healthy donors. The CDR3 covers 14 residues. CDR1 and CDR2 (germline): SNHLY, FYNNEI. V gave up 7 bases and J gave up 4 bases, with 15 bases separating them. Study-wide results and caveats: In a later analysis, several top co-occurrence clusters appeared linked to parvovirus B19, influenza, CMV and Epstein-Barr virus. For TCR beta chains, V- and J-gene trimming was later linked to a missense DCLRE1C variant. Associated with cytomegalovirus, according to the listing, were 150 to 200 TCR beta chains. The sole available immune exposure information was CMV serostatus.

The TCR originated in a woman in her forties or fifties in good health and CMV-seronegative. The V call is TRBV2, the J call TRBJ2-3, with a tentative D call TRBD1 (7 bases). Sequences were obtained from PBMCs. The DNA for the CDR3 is TGTGCCAGCAAATTTGACAGGGAGGCAGATACGCAGTATTTT. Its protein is CASKFDREADTQYF.